The clone carrying this T cell receptor beta chain showed up many times. What it binds is unknown. The CDR3 is 14 residues long. V was pared by 6 bases and J by 3 bases, with 14 bases between. CDR1 and CDR2 from the germline V gene are SGHTA and FQGTGA. This entry belongs to a study of T cell repertoires in cytomegalovirus infection. Study background: Evidence of both CMV infection and a matching HLA type came from public TCR beta signatures.

TCRdb reprocessed the reads with MiXCR, giving one entry per CDR3 protein. The sample gives 900,000 to 950,000 distinct CDR3 sequences, around 30% of which show up once; roughly an eighth is in the top ten. The specimen comprised cultured CD8+ T cells from PBMCs, sampled from culture after CMV antigen stimulation. The chain recombines TRBV7-3 with TRBJ1-1; D gene unclear. The clonotype was recovered from a human donor in good health (CMV status not recorded). Some clones in this sample may be carry-over from other donors' samples. CDR3 amino acids: CASSLGYGYTEAFF. DNA of the CDR3: TGTGCCAGCAGTTTGGGGTACGGATACACTGAAGCTTTCTTT.